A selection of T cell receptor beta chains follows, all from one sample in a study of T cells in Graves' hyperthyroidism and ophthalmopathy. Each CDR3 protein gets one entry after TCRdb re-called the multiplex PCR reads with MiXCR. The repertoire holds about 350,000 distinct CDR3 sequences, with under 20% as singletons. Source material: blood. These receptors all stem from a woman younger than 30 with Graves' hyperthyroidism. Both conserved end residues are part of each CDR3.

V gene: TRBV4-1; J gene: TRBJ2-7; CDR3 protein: CASSQAASGSYEQYF
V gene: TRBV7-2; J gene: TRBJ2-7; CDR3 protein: CASSFSGGAGNEQYF
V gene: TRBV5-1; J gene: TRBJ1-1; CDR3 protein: CASSLGLRWGTEAFF
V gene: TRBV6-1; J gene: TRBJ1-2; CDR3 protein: CASSEQHGVDGYTF
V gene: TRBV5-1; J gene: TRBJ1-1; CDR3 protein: CASNSLGGTEAFF
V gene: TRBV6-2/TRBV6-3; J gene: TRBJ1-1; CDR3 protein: CASSFRGYTEAFF
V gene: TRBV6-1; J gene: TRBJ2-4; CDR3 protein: CASSRDVMGIQYF
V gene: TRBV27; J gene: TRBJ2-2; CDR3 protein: CASSSSPGELFF
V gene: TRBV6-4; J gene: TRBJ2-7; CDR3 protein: CASSRDSPLNEQYF
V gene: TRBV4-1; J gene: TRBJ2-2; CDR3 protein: CASSQDQTAANTGELFF
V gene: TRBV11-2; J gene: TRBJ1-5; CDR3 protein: CASSLVGGAQHF
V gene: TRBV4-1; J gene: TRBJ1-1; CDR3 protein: CASSQIMGDEAFF
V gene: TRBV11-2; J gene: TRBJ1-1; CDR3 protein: CASSLDLAGPTSNTEAFF
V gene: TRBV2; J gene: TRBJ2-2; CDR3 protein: CASSRGAAGELFF
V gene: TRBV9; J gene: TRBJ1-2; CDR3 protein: CASSGGDRGRGYTF
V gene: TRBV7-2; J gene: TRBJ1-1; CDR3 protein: CASISGRANTEAFF
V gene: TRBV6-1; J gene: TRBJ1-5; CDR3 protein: CASKLLPNYSNQPQHF
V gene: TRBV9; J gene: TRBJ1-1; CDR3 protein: CASSPLGRQPDNEAFF
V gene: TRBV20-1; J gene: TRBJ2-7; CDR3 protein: CSALAGGYEQYF
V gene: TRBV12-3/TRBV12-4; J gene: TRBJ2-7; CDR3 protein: CASSLAGSSSYEQYF
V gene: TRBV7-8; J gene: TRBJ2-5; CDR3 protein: CASSSQGAWETQYF
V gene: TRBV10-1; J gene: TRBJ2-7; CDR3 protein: CASSSRGTTPYEQYF
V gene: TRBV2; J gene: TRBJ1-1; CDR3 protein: CARRGGVGTEAFF
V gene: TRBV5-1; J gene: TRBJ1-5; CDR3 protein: CASSLAPWQPQHF
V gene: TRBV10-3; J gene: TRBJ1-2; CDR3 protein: CAILGTGGSGGYTF
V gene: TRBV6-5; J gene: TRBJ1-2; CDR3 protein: CASSYPPVVYGYTF
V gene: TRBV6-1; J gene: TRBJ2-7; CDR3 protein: CASRKGQIYEQYF
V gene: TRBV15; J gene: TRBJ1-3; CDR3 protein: CATSREATSSGNTIYF
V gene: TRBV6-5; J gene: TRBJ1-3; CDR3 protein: CASSYSSWVGGNTIYF
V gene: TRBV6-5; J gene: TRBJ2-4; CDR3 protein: CASISRGPGGIQYF
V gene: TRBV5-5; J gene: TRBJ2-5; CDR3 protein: CASSLAGGMETQYF
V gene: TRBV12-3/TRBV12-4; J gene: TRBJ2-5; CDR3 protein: CASSMPAYQETQYF
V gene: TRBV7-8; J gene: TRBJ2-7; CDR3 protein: CASRGRGVTTYEQYF
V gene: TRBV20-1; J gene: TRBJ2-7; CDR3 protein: CSARKSYEQYF
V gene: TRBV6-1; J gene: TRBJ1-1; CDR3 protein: CASSEITAFTEAFF
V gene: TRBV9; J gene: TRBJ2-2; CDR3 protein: CASSVVGSGELFF
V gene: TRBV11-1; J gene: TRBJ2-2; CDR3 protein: CASSFRPGQGATGELFF
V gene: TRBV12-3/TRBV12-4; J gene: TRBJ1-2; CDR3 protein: CASSLQRDYGYTF
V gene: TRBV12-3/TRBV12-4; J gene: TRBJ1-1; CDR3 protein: CASSAPGGANTEAFF
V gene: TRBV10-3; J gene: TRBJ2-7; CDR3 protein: CAISEPGQGPYEQYF
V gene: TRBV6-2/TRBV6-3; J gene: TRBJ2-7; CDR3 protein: CASSRRSGGQAYEQYF
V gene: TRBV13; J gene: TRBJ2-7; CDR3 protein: CASRPPEGHLSYEQYF
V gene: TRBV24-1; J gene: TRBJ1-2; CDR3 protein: CATSDDATGNYGYTF
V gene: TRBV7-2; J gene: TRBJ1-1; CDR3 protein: CASSSRGLSNTEAFF
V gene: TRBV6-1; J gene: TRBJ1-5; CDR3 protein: CASSEGAVGSNQPQHF
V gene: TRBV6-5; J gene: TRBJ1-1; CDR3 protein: CASSYSVPDTEAFF
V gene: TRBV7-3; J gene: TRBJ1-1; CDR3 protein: CASSLTHADTEAFF
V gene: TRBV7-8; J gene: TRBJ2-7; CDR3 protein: CASSSSPWGTESSYEQYF
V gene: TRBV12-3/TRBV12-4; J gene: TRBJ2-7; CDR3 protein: CASRPTVAHEQYF
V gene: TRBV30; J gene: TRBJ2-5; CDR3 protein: CAWDLPEGFQETQYF
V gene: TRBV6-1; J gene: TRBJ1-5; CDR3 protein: CASSRQGRMDQPQHF
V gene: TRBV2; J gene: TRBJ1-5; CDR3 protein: CASSSPGRYSNQPQHF
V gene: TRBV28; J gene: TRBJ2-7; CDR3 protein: CASSLAGGGYEQYF
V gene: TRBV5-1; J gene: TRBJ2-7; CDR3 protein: CASSLGSRSEQYF